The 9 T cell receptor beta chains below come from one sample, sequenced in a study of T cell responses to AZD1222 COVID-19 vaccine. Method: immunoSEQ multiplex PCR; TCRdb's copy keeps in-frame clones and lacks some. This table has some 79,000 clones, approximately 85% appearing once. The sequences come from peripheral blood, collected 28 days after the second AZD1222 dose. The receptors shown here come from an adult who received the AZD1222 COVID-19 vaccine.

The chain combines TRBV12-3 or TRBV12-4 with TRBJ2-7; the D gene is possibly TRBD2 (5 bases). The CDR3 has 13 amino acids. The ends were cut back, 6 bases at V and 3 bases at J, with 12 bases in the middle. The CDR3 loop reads CASRHDAGYEQYF. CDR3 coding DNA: TGTGCCAGCAGACACGACGCGGGCTACGAGCAGTACTTC.

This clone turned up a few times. In DNA, the CDR3 is TGTGCCAGCAACGTCGAGTTGGGGCCCCAGCATTTT. Translation: CASNVELGPQHF. The chain uses TRBV2 and TRBJ1-5; D ambiguous. Trimming removed 7 bases at V and 9 bases at J, with 13 bases between. Germline assignment: CDR1 SNHLY and CDR2 FYNNEI. This CDR3 has 12 amino acids.

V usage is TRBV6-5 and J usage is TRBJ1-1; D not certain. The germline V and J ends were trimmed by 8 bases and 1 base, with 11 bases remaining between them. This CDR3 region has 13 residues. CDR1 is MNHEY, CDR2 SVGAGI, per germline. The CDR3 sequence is CASGKGTNTEAFF. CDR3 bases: TGTGCCAGCGGAAAGGGTACGAACACTGAAGCTTTCTTT.

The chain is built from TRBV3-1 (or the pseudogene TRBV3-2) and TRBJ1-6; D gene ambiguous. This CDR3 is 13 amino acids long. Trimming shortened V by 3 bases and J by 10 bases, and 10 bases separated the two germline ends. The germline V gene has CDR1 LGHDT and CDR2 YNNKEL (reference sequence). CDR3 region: CASSQATQSPLHF. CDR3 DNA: TGTGCCAGCAGCCAGGCGACGCAATCACCCCTCCACTTT.

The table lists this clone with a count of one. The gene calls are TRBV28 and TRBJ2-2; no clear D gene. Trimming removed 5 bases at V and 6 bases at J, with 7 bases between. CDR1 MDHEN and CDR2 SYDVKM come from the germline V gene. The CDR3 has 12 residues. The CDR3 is CASSSDAGELFF. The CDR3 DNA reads TGTGCCAGCAGTAGTGATGCCGGGGAGCTGTTTTTT.

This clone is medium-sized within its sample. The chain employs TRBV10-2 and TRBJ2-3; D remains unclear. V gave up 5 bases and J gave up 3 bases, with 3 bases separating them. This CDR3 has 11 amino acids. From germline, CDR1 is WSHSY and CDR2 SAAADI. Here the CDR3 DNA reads TGCGCCAGCAGTCAGACAGATACGCAGTATTTT. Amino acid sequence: CASSQTDTQYF.

As DNA, the CDR3 is TGTGCCACCAGTGATCCCAGGGGGCCGGGGGCTTTCTTT. This gives the protein CATSDPRGPGAFF. V and J are TRBV24-1 and TRBJ1-1, with 8 bases identical to TRBD1. This CDR3 is built from 13 residues. CDR1 and CDR2 from the germline V gene are KGHDR and SFDVKD. Trimming at V came to 3 bases and at J to 11 bases, leaving 7 bases not matched to a gene.

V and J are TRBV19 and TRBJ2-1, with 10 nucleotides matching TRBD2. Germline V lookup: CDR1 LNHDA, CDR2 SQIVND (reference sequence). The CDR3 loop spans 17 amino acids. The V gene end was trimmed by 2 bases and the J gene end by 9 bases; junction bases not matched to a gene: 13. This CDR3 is CASSIFSGGRPGGEQFF. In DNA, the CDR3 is TGTGCCAGTAGTATATTTAGCGGGGGGCGCCCTGGAGGTGAGCAGTTCTTC. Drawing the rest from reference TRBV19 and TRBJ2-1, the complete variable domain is DGGITQSPKYLFRKEGQNVTLSCEQNLNHDAMYWYRQDPGQGLRLIYYSQIVNDFQKGDIAEGYSVSREKKESFPLTVTSAQKNPTAFYLCASSIFSGGRPGGEQFFGPGTRLTVL.

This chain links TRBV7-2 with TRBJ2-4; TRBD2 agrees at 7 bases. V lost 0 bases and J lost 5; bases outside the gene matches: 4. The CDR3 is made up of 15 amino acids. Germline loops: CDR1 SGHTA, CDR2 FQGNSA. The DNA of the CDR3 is TGTGCCAGCAGCTTAGCTTCGGGGGGTCAAAACATTCAGTACTTC. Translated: CASSLASGGQNIQYF.